This is a list of T cell receptor beta chains from one sample in a study of blood T cell repertoires in COVID-19. Profiled with immunoSEQ multiplex PCR; TCRdb holds only in-frame clones, not every one. This repertoire shows tens of thousands of clones, 90% to 95% found once; its top ten account for about 2%. The sequenced sample consisted of peripheral blood. These receptors all stem from a human donor in a cohort sampled during active COVID-19. Both conserved end residues are part of each CDR3. Fields, in order: clone size, D gene, V gene, J gene, CDR3 protein, CDR3 DNA. A D gene is named only where the DNA matches it firmly. A clone size is listed for some rows: how often the clone was seen (once, few, many), or a class if it is expanded.

-	-	TRBV3-1/TRBV3-2	TRBJ2-3	CASSPRDQGPAQYF	TGTGCCAGCAGCCCGAGGGACCAGGGGCCGGCGCAGTATTTT
-	-	TRBV5-1	TRBJ2-1	CASSLAGFNNEQFF	TGCGCCAGCAGCTTGGCCGGTTTCAACAATGAGCAGTTCTTC
once	TRBD1	TRBV6-6	TRBJ2-3	CASSSKGQSLTDTQYF	TGTGCCAGCAGTAGTAAGGGACAGTCGCTCACAGATACGCAGTATTTT
-	TRBD1	TRBV28	TRBJ2-3	CASSLTGGPTDTQYF	TGTGCCAGCAGTTTAACAGGGGGCCCCACAGATACGCAGTATTTT
-	TRBD1	TRBV7-8	TRBJ2-7	CASSTPQGGSYEQYF	TGTGCCAGCAGTACCCCACAGGGGGGCTCCTACGAGCAGTACTTC
-	TRBD2	TRBV10-2	TRBJ2-7	CASSDPGTSGRGTYEQYF	TGCGCCAGCAGTGACCCAGGGACTAGCGGGAGGGGAACCTACGAGCAGTACTTC
-	TRBD2	TRBV27	TRBJ2-2	CASREWAGVGNTGELFF	TGTGCCAGCCGGGAATGGGCGGGGGTGGGGAACACCGGGGAGCTGTTTTTT
-	-	TRBV5-1	TRBJ1-2	CASSMDRSIPNYGYTF	TGCGCCAGCAGCATGGACAGATCCATACCTAACTATGGCTACACCTTC
-	TRBD2	TRBV5-1	TRBJ2-3	CASMTSGGGADTQYF	TGCGCCAGCATGACTAGCGGGGGTGGCGCAGATACGCAGTATTTT
-	-	TRBV6-4	TRBJ2-1	CASSESGTYEQFF	TGTGCCAGCAGTGAGTCTGGGACATATGAGCAGTTCTTC
-	TRBD2	TRBV5-4	TRBJ2-1	CASSQGTYGGTMNEQFF	TGTGCCAGCAGCCAAGGTACCTATGGCGGGACTATGAATGAGCAGTTCTTC
-	-	TRBV3-1/TRBV3-2	TRBJ1-4	CASSRGGENEKLFF	TGTGCCAGCAGCCGGGGGGGAGAAAATGAAAAACTGTTTTTT
-	-	TRBV19	TRBJ1-2	CASSQQGSGYTF	TGTGCCAGTAGTCAACAGGGTAGTGGCTACACCTTC
once	-	TRBV5-1	TRBJ2-7	CASSLGQANSYEQYF	TGCGCCAGCAGCTTGGGGCAGGCTAACTCCTACGAGCAGTACTTC
-	TRBD1	TRBV2	TRBJ1-5	CASRLTGMNNQPQHF	TGTGCCAGCAGACTGACAGGGATGAACAATCAGCCCCAGCATTTT
-	TRBD1	TRBV6-5	TRBJ2-5	CASSYPQGGQETQYF	TGTGCCAGCAGTTACCCACAGGGGGGCCAAGAGACCCAGTACTTC
-	TRBD2	TRBV5-1	TRBJ2-7	CASSFSPSGSSYEQYF	TGCGCCAGCAGCTTCTCCCCTAGCGGGAGTTCCTACGAGCAGTACTTC
-	TRBD1	TRBV29-1	TRBJ1-2	CSVVGTGVYGYTF	TGCAGCGTTGTCGGGACAGGGGTCTATGGCTACACCTTC
-	TRBD1	TRBV19	TRBJ2-3	CAIRDRKMTANFNKITDTQYF	TGTGCCATCCGGGACAGGAAAATGACCGCGAACTTTAACAAGATCACAGATACGCAGTATTTT
once	TRBD1	TRBV6-5	TRBJ1-3	CASSLQGNSGNTIYF	TGTGCCAGCAGTTTACAGGGGAACTCTGGAAACACCATATATTTT
few	TRBD1	TRBV3-1/TRBV3-2	TRBJ1-5	CASSRSRTGGINQPQHF	TGTGCCAGCAGCCGATCACGGACAGGGGGCATCAATCAGCCCCAGCATTTT
-	TRBD1	TRBV9	TRBJ2-3	CASSVGQVSTDTQYF	TGTGCCAGCAGCGTTGGACAGGTGTCCACAGATACGCAGTATTTT
-	TRBD1	TRBV30	TRBJ2-1	CAAQGVDEQFF	TGTGCCGCACAGGGGGTGGATGAGCAGTTCTTC
-	TRBD2	TRBV5-1	TRBJ2-7	CASSSAGTSGRSYEQYF	TGCGCCAGCAGCTCAGCAGGGACTAGCGGGAGGTCCTACGAGCAGTACTTC
-	TRBD2	TRBV11-2	TRBJ2-1	CASSARLAGFEQFF	TGTGCCAGCAGCGCTAGACTAGCGGGGTTTGAGCAGTTCTTC
-	TRBD2	TRBV5-1	TRBJ2-7	CASSLLAGGYYEQYF	TGCGCCAGCAGCTTACTAGCGGGAGGGTACTACGAGCAGTACTTC
-	TRBD2	TRBV10-3	TRBJ2-7	CAISDFVGGSTEQYF	TGTGCCATCAGTGATTTCGTCGGCGGGAGCACCGAGCAGTACTTC
-	-	TRBV19	TRBJ1-5	CASSITDNQPQHF	TGTGCCAGTAGTATAACAGATAATCAGCCCCAGCATTTT
-	-	TRBV11-3	TRBJ1-5	CASSLGGGDHQPQHF	TGTGCCAGCAGCTTAGGGGGAGGGGATCACCAGCCCCAGCATTTT